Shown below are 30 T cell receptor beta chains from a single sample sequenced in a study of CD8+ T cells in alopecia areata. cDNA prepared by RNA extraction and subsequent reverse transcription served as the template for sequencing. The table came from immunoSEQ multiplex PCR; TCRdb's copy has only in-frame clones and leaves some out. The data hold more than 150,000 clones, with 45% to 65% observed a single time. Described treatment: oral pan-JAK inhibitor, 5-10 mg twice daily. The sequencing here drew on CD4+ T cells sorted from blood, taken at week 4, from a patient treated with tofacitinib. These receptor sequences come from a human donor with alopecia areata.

The CDR3 nucleotides read TGCGCCAGCAGCAAGGGACAGGCCCTCTCTGGGGCCAACGTCCTGACTTTC. Protein sequence: CASSKGQALSGANVLTF. This chain joins TRBV5-1 and TRBJ2-6, with 8 bases matching TRBD1. Unmatched junction bases numbered 6, after V lost 4 bases and J lost 0 bases. There are 17 residues in the CDR3. Germline V gene data show CDR1 as SGHRS and CDR2 as YFSETQ.

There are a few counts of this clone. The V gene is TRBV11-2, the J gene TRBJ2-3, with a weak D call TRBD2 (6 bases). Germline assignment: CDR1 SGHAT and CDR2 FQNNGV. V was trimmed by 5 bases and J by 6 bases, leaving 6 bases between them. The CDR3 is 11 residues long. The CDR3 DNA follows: TGTGCCAGCAGCAGCGGGGATACGCAGTATTTT. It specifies CASSSGDTQYF.

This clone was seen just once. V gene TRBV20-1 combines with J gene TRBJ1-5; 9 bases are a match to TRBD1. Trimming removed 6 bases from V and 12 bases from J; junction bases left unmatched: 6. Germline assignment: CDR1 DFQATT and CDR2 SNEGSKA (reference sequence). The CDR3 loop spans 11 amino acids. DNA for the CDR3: TGCAGTGCCCTACAGGGGGCCGGCCAGCATTTT. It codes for CSALQGAGQHF.

The CDR3 region is CASSQQGRSANVLTF. CDR3 coding DNA: TGTGCCAGCAGTCAACAGGGTCGATCGGCCAACGTCCTGACTTTC. The V and J genes are TRBV2 and TRBJ2-6; a possible D gene is TRBD1 (6 bases). This CDR3 region has 15 residues. V shed 5 bases and J shed 6 bases, with 14 bases lying between them. Germline CDR1 SNHLY, CDR2 FYNNEI.

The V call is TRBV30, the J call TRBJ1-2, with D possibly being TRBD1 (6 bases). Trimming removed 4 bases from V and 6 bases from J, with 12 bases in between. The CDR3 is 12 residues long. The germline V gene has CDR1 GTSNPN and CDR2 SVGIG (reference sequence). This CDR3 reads CAWKGDSDGYTF. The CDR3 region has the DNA TGTGCCTGGAAGGGGGATTCTGATGGCTACACCTTC.

The DNA for the CDR3 is TGTGCCAGCAGCTTACAGGGTCGAGGGGCTTATGGCTACACCTTC. Protein: CASSLQGRGAYGYTF. The chain has TRBV7-2 and TRBJ1-2; perhaps TRBD1 as D (5 bases). V was cut by 2 bases and J by 5 bases, with 15 bases left in between. CDR3 length: 15 residues. The V gene's germline CDR1 is SGHTA and CDR2 FQGNSA.

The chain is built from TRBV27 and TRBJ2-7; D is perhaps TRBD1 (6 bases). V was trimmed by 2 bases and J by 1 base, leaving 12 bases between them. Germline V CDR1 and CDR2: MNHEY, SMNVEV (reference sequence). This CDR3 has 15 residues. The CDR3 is CASSLTGFSSYEQYF. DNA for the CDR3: TGTGCCAGCAGTTTAACAGGGTTCTCTTCCTACGAGCAGTACTTC.

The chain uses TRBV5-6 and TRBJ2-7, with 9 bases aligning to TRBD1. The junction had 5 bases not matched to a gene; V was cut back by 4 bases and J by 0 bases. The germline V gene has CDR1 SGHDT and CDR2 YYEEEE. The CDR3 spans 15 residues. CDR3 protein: CASSGTGPPSYEQYF. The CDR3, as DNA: TGTGCCAGCAGCGGGACAGGGCCGCCCTCCTACGAGCAGTACTTC.

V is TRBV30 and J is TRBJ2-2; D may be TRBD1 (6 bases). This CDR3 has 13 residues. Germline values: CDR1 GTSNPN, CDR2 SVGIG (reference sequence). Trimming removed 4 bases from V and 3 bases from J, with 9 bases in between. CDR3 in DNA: TGTGCCTGGACAGGGGTAGACACCGGGGAGCTGTTTTTT. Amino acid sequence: CAWTGVDTGELFF.

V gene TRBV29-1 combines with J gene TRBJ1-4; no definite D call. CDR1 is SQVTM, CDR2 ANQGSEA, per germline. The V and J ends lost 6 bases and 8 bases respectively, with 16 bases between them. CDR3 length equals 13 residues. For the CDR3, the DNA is TGCAGCGTCGCGTGGGGAGCGGGGGAAAAACTGTTTTTT. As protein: CSVAWGAGEKLFF.

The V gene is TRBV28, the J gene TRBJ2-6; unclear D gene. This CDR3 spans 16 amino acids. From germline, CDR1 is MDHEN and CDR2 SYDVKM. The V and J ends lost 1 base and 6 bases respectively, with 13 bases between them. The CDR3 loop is CASSLLVGVSANVLTF. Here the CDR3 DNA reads TGTGCCAGCAGTTTATTGGTTGGAGTGTCGGCCAACGTCCTGACTTTC.

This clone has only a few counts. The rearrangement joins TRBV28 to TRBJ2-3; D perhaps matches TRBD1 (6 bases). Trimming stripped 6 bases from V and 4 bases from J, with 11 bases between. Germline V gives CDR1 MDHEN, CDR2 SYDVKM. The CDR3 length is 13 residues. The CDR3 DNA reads TGTGCCAGCAGGGACAGTACTTCAGATACGCAGTATTTT. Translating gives CASRDSTSDTQYF.

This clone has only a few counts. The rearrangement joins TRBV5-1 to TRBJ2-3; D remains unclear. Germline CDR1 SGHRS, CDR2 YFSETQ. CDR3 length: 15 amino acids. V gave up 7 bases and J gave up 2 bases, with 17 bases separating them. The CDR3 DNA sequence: TGCGCCAGCGGCTCGGGTCAAGCTGCCACAGATACGCAGTATTTT. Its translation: CASGSGQAATDTQYF.

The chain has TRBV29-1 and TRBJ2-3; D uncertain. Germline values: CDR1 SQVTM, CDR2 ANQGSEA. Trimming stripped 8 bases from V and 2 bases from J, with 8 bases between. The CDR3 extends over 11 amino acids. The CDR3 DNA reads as TGCAGCACCGAAACCACAGATACGCAGTATTTT. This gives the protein CSTETTDTQYF.

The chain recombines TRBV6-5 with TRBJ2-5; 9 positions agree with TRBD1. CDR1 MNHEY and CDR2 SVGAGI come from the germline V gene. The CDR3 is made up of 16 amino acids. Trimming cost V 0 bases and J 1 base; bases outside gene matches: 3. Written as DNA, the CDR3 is TGTGCCAGCAGTTACTCACGACAGGGGGGCCAAGAGACCCAGTACTTC. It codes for CASSYSRQGGQETQYF.

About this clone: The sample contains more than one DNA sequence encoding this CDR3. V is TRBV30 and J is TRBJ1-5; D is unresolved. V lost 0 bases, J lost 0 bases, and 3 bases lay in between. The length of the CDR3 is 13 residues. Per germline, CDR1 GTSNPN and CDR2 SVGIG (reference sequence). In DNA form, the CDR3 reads TGTGCCTGGAGTGTACATAGCAATCAGCCCCAGCATTTT. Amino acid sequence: CAWSVHSNQPQHF.

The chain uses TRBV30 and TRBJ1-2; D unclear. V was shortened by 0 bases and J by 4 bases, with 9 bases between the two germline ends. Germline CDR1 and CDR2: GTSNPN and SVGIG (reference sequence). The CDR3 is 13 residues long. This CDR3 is CAWSVRFGYGYTF. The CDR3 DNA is TGTGCCTGGAGTGTACGGTTTGGCTATGGCTACACCTTC.

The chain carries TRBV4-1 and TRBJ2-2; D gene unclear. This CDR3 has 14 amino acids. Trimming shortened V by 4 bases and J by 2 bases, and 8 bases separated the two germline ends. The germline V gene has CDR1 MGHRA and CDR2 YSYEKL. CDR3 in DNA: TGCGCCAGCAGCCCCCCGCTAAACACCGGGGAGCTGTTTTTT. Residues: CASSPPLNTGELFF.

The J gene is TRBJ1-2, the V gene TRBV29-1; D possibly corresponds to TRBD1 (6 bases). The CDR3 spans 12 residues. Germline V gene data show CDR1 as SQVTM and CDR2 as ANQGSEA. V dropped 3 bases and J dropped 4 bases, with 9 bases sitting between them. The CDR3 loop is CSVEEGGYGYTF. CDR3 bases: TGCAGCGTTGAGGAGGGGGGCTATGGCTACACCTTC.

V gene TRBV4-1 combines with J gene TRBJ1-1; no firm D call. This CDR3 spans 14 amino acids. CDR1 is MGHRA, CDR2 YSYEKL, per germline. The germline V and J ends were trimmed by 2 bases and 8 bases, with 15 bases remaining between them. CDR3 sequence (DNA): TGCGCCAGCAGCCAAAAGGATCTGAGGGCCGAAGCTTTCTTT. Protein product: CASSQKDLRAEAFF.

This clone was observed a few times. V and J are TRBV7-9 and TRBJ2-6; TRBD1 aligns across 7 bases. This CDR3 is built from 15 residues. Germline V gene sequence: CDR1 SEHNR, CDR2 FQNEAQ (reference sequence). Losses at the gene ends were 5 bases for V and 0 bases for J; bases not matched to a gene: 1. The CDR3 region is CASSGTASGANVLTF. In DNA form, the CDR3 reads TGTGCCAGCAGCGGGACAGCCTCTGGGGCCAACGTCCTGACTTTC.

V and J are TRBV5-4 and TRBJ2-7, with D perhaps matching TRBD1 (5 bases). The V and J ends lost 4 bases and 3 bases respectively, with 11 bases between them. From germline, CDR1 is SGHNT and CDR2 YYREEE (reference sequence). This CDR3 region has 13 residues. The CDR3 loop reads CASSHTGFYEQYF. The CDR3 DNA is TGTGCCAGCAGCCACACAGGATTCTACGAGCAGTACTTC.

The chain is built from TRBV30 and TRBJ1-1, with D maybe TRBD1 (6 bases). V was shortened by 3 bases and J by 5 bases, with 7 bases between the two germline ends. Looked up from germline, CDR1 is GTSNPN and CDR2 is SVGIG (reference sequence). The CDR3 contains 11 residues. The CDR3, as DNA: TGTGCCTGGAGGAGGGGGACTGAAGCTTTCTTT. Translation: CAWRRGTEAFF.

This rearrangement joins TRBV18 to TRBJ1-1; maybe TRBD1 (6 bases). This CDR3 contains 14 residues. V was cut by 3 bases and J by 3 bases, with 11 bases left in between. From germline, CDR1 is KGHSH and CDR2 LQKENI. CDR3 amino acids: CASSPSHRDTEAFF. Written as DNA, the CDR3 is TGTGCCAGCTCACCCTCTCACAGGGACACTGAAGCTTTCTTT.

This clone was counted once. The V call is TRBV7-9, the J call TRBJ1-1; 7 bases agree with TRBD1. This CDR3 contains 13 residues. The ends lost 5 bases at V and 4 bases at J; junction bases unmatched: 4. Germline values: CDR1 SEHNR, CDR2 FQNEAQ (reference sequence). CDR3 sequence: CASSRQGPTEAFF. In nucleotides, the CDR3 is TGTGCCAGCAGCAGACAGGGTCCCACTGAAGCTTTCTTT.

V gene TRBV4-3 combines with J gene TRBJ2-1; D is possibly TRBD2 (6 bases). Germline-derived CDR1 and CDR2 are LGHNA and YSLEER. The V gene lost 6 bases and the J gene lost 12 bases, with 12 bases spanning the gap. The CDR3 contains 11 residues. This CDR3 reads CASRGVGGQFF. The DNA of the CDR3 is TGCGCCAGCAGGGGTGTGGGGGGGCAGTTCTTC.

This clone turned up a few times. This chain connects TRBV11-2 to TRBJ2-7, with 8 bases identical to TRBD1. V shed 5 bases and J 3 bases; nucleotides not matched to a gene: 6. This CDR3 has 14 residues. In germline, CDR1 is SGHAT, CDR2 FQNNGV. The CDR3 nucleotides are TGTGCCAGCAGCATCCGGGACAGGAACTACGAGCAGTACTTC. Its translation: CASSIRDRNYEQYF.

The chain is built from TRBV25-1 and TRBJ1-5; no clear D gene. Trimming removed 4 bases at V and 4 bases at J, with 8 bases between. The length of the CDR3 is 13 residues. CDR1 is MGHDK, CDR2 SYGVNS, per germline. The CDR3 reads CASSGRLNQPQHF. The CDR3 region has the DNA TGTGCCAGCAGTGGGAGGCTGAATCAGCCCCAGCATTTT.

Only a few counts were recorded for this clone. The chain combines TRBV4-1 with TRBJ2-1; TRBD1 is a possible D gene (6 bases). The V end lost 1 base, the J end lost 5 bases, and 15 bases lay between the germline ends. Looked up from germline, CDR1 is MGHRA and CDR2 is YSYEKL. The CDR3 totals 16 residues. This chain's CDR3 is CASSQGFGTSDNEQFF. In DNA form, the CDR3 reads TGCGCCAGCAGCCAAGGGTTTGGGACAAGTGACAATGAGCAGTTCTTC.

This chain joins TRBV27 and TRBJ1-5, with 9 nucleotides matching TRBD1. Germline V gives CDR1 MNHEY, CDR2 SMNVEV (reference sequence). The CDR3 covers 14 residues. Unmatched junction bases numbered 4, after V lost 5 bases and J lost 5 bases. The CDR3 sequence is CASSGQGRHQPQHF. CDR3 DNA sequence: TGTGCCAGCAGTGGACAGGGGCGACATCAGCCCCAGCATTTT.